This TCR beta chain is from a study of blood T cell repertoires in COVID-19. Study as a whole: Samples taken during acute and convalescent COVID-19 were collected in the United States, Italy and Spain. From T cells, B-cell-depleted T cells, or PBMCs came the material, which was cDNA or gDNA.

Per germline, CDR1 SEHNR and CDR2 FQNEAQ (reference sequence). This CDR3 is 14 amino acids long. V was cut by 3 bases and J by 6 bases, with 12 bases left in between. Authors' data handling: Estimated nucleated cell counts came from reference gene primer amplification. Method: immunoSEQ multiplex PCR; TCRdb's copy keeps in-frame clones and lacks some. That table furnishes V, J and clone size, whereas the DNA furnished D and trimming. The sample holds about 160,000 clones, about nine tenths seen once. The sample consisted of peripheral blood. This TCR was sampled from a man at least 80 years old with acute or convalescent COVID-19. This sequence joins TRBV7-9 and TRBJ2-4, with unresolved D. Here the CDR3 reads CASSLTEERNIQYF. The CDR3 bases are TGTGCCAGCAGCTTGACCGAGGAAAGAAACATTCAGTACTTC.